What follows is one TCR beta chain and its context. This clone's antigen is unknown. No much larger clone exists at a distance of one base, and base qualities are not known. The donors were about 40 Caucasian individuals from Russia, aged roughly 6 to 100 years, who were systemically healthy. Around 10 milliliters of peripheral blood were drawn from each donor into EDTA-treated Vacutainer tubes. PBMCs were isolated by Ficoll-Paque density-gradient centrifugation, with at least 7 million obtained per sample. Trizol reagent was used to extract total RNA from PBMCs, with at least 6 micrograms per sample. Naive CD45RAhigh/CD27high T cell percentages were measured by flow cytometry on a PBMC aliquot from every donor. The data belong to a study of blood T cells in healthy people across ages (dated by TCRdb to the mid-2010s). Regarding the complete study: In model experiments, roughly one uniquely barcoded TCR beta cDNA molecule per two T cells was captured by template switching. Using deep sequencing normalized with unique cDNA molecular identifiers, the study measured how TCR beta repertoire diversity changes with age. The donors were divided into four age groups: young (average roughly 17 years), middle-aged (roughly 42), aged (around 67) and long-lived (about 79). To avoid experimental bias, donors of different ages were randomly spread across the sequencing lanes. Two additional independent replicas of 1 million unique cDNA reads from the same blood draw were analyzed for two donors (one aged 18 to 30 and one aged 80 or older).

General study outcomes and caveats: Donor CMV infection status was unknown, potentially confounding age-related changes in expanded clonotypes. Since profiling was done on bulk unsorted PBMCs, naive and antigen-experienced compartments could not be conclusively compared. Estimates of total diversity from one million sequenced T cells were regarded as lower bounds and underestimates. As age increased, observed TCR beta diversity per million T cells dropped in a roughly linear way, and a significant reduction was already evident by age about 40. Compared with the aged group, more naive CD4+ T cells, fewer expanded clones and increased TCR diversity were shown by the long-lived group, suggesting age selection. The percentage of naive T cells measured by flow cytometry correlated strongly with observed TCR beta diversity.

The germline V gene (reference sequence) provides CDR1 DFQATT and CDR2 SNEGSKA. The CDR3 holds 16 amino acids from the cysteine to the phenylalanine. Of the read, only the CDR3 DNA is kept; its 48 bases are in frame from base 1. The junction shows trimming of 0 bases on V and 7 bases on J, and the gene matches do not reach 9 bases of it. The library was obtained by 5' RACE. The sequencing machine was an Illumina HiSeq 2500. The second PCR ran for roughly 6 to 11 cycles and used a J-beta primer mix along with a sample-barcoded 5' primer. A template-switch 5' adaptor carrying 12 random nucleotides introduced a unique molecular identifier onto each TCR beta cDNA molecule. At least 2.5 million CDR3-containing paired-end reads were obtained from each sample. The Mint cDNA synthesis kit, primed by a TRBC-specific oligonucleotide, was used to synthesize first-strand cDNA from all RNA. Following uracil-DNA glycosylase treatment, a first 18-cycle PCR with universal primers M1SS and BC2_uni_R was performed on all cDNA. As for how the authors treated the data: For normalization, 1 million high-quality reads, each with a distinct molecular identifier, were randomly selected from each sample. Instead of being binned into consensus sequences, reads with shared molecular identifiers were discarded. MiTCR, run with a Q25 quality threshold and the strictest error-elimination algorithm, handled CDR3 identification, clonotype clustering and error correction. A nonparametric unseen species model with Euler transformation was used to estimate lower-bound total TCR beta diversity. The public sequencing data were trimmed at Q25 with fastp and processed into clonotypes with MiXCR by TCRdb, which kept only in-frame beta chains. Each entry is one CDR3 protein sequence, shown with its most common DNA and genes. The V and J calls were determined by TCRdb, not by the authors. This sample is represented by 1.5 million to 2 million distinct CDR3 sequences; almost 35% of them were singletons. Together, the top ten hold over 9% of the sample.

The sequence was obtained from a woman aged 25 to 39 in good health. This chain joins TRBV20-1 to TRBJ2-1; 10 junctional bases match TRBD2. The sequenced sample was blood. At the DNA level, the sequence is TGCAGTGCTAGAGATTCGCCGGGACTAGCGCAAAATGAGCAGTTCTTC. The resulting protein is CSARDSPGLAQNEQFF.